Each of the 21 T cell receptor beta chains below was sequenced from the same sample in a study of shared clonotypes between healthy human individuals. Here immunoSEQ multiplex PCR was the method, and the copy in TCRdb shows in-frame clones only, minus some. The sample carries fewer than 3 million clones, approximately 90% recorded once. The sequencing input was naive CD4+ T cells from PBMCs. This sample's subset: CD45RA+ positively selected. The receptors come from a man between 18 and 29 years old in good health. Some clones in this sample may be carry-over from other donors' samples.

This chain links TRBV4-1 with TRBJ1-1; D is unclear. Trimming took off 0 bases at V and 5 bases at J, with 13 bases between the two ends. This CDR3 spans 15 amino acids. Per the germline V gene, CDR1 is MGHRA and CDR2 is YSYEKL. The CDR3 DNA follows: TGCGCCAGCAGCCAAGATGGCGGGATACGGACTGAAGCTTTCTTT. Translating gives CASSQDGGIRTEAFF.

The DNA of the CDR3 is TGCGCCAGCAGCCAAGGGTTAGTGGGACTAAACTACTATGGCTACACCTTC. Protein sequence: CASSQGLVGLNYYGYTF. The chain links TRBV4-1 to TRBJ1-2; a possible D gene is TRBD1 (5 bases). From germline, CDR1 is MGHRA and CDR2 YSYEKL. This CDR3 has 17 amino acids. Trimming removed 1 base at V and 3 bases at J, with 18 bases between.

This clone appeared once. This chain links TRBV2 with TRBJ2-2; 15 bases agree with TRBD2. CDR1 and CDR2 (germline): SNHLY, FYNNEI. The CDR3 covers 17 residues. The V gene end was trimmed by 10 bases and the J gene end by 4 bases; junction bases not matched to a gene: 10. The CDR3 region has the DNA TGTGCCACTCGACCGGGACTAGCGGGAGGAGTCACCGGGGAGCTGTTTTTT. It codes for CATRPGLAGGVTGELFF.

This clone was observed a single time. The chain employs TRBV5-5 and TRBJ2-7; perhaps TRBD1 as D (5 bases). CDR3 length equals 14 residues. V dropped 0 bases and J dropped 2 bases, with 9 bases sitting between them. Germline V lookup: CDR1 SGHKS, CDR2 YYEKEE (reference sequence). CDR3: CASSLEGHTYEQYF. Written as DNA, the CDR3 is TGTGCCAGCAGCTTGGAAGGACATACCTACGAGCAGTACTTC. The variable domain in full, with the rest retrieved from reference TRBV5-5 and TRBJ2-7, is DAGVTQSPTHLIKTRGQQVTLRCSPISGHKSVSWYQQVLGQGPQFIFQYYEKEERGRGNFPDRFSARQFPNYSSELNVNALLLGDSALYLCASSLEGHTYEQYFGPGTRLTVT.

CDR3 nucleotide sequence: TGTGCCAGCAGTAGGGTATTTGCGGATACGCAGTATTTT. Its protein product is CASSRVFADTQYF. J is TRBJ2-3 and V is TRBV6-4; no definite D call. V shed 5 bases and J shed 6 bases, with 12 bases lying between them. The V gene's germline CDR1 is MRHNA and CDR2 SNTAGT. The CDR3 contains 13 residues.

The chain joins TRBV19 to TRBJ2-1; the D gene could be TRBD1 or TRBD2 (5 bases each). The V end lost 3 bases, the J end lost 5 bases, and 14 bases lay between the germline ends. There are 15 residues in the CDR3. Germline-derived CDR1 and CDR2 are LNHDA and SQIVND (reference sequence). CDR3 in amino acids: CASSIESLGHNEQFF. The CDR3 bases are TGTGCCAGTAGTATCGAGAGTCTGGGACACAATGAGCAGTTCTTC.

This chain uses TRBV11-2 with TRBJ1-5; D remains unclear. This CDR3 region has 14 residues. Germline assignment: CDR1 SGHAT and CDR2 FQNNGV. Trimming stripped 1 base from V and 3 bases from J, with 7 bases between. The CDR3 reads CASSLARLNQPQHF. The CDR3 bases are TGTGCCAGCAGCTTAGCCCGGCTCAATCAGCCCCAGCATTTT.

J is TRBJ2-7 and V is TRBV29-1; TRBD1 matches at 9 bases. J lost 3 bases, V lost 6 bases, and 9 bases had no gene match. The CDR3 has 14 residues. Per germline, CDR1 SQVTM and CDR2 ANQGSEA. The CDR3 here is CSVGPGTGSYEQYF. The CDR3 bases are TGCAGCGTCGGACCGGGGACAGGGAGCTACGAGCAGTACTTC.

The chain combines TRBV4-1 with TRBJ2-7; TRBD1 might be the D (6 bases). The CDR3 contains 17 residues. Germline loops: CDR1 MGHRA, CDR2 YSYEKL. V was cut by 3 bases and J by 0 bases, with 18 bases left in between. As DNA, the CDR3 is TGCGCCAGCAGCCATCTCCTAGAGCAGGGGAGCTCCTACGAGCAGTACTTC. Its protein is CASSHLLEQGSSYEQYF.

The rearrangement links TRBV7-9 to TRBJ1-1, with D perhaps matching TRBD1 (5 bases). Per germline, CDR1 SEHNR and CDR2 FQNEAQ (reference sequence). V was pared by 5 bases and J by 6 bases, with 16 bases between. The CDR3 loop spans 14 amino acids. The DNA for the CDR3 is TGTGCCAGCAGCCGATGGACGAGGGACGCTGAAGCTTTCTTT. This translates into CASSRWTRDAEAFF.

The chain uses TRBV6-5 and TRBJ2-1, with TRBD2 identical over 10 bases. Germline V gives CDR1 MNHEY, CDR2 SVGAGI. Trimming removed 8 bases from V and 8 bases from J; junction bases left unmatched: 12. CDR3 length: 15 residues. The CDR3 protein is CASRRAASGSHEQFF. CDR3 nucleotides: TGTGCCAGCCGCCGCGCCGCTAGCGGGAGCCATGAGCAGTTCTTC.

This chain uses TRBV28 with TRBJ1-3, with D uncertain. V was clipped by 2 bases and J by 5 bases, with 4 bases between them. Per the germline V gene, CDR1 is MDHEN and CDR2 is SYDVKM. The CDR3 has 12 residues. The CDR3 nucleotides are TGTGCCAGCAGTTTAAATCGAAACACCATATATTTT. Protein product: CASSLNRNTIYF. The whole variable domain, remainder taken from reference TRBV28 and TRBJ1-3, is DVKVTQSSRYLVKRTGEKVFLECVQDMDHENMFWYRQDPGLGLRLIYFSYDVKMKEKGDIPEGYSVSREKKERFSLILESASTNQTSMYLCASSLNRNTIYFGEGSWLTVV.

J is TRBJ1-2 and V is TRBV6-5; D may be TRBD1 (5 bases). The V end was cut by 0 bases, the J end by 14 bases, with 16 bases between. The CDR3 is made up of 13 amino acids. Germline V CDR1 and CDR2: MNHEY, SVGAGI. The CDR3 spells CASSYSLGLRLTF. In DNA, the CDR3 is TGTGCCAGCAGTTACTCGTTGGGACTTAGATTGACCTTC.

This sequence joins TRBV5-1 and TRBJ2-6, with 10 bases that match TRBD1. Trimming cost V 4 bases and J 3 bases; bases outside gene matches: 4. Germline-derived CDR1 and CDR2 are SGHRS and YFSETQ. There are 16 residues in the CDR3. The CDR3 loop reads CASSTGQGIGANVLTF. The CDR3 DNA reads TGCGCCAGCAGCACGGGACAGGGGATTGGGGCCAACGTCCTGACTTTC.

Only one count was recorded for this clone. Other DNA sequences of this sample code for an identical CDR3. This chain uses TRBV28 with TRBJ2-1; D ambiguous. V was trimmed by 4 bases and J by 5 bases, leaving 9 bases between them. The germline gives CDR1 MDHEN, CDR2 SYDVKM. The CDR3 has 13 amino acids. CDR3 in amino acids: CASSSGSHNEQFF. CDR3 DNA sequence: TGTGCCAGCAGTTCCGGTAGCCACAATGAGCAGTTCTTC.

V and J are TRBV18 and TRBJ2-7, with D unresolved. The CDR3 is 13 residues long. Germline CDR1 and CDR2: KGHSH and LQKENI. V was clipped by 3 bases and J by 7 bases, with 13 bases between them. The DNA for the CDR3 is TGTGCCAGCTCACCCACTTTGGATCGGGAGCAGTACTTC. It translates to CASSPTLDREQYF.

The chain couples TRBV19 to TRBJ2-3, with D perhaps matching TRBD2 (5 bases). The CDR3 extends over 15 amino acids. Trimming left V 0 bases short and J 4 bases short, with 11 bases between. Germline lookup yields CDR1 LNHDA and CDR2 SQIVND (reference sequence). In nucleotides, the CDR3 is TGTGCCAGTAGTATAGAATCTGCGGGCCCAGATACGCAGTATTTT. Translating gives CASSIESAGPDTQYF.

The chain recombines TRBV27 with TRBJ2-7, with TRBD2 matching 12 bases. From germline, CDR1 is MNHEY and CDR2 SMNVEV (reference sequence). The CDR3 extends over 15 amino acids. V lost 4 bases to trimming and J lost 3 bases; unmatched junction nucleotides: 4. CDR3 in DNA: TGTGCCAGCAGTTCCTCACTAGCGGGAGGCTACGAGCAGTACTTC. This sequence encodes CASSSSLAGGYEQYF.

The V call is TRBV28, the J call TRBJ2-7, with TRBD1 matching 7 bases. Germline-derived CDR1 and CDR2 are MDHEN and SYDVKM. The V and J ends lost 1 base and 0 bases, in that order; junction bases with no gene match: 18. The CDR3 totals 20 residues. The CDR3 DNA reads TGTGCCAGCAGTTTATATCTGGGTCGGGACAGCCCAATCCGCTCCTACGAGCAGTACTTC. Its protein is CASSLYLGRDSPIRSYEQYF.

CDR3 residues: CASAQGGAYEQYF. The CDR3 bases are TGTGCCAGCGCTCAGGGGGGAGCCTACGAGCAGTACTTC. The chain recombines TRBV28 with TRBJ2-7; tentatively, D is TRBD1 (7 bases). The length of the CDR3 is 13 residues. V lost 8 bases and J 2 bases, leaving 13 bases between the germline ends. Germline CDR1 reads MDHEN; CDR2 reads SYDVKM.

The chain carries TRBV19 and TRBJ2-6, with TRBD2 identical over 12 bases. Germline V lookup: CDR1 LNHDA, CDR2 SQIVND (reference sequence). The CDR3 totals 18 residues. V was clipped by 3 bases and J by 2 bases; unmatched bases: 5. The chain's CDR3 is CASSIVLAGGTGANVLTF. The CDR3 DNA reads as TGTGCCAGTAGTATTGTACTAGCGGGAGGAACTGGGGCCAACGTCCTGACTTTC.